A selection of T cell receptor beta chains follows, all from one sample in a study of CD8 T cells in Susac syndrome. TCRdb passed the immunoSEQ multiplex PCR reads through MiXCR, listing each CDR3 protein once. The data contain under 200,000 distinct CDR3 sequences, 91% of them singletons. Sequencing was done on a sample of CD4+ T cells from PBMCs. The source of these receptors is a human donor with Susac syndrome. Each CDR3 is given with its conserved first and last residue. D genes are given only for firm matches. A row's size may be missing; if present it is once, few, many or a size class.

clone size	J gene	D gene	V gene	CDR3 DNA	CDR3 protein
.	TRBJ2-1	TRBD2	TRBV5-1	TGCGCCAGCAGTTCGGGACTAGCGGAATACAATGAGCAGTTCTTC	CASSSGLAEYNEQFF
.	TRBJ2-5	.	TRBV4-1	TGCGCCAGCAGCCAATGGGCAAGAGAGACCCAGTACTTC	CASSQWARETQYF
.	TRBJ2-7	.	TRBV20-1	TGCAGTGCCCGACTAGTCGCCGAGCAGTACTTC	CSARLVAEQYF
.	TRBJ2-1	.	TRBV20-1	TGCAGTGCCCTGAAAGGGGCTAGCTCTTCCTCCTACAATGAGCAGTTCTTC	CSALKGASSSSYNEQFF
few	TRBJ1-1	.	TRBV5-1	TGCGCCAGCAGCTGGGGGCGCGACACTGAAGCTTTCTTT	CASSWGRDTEAFF
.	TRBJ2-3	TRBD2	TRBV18	TGTGCCAGCTCACCACCGGGACTAGGCACAGATACGCAGTATTTT	CASSPPGLGTDTQYF
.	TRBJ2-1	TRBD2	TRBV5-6	TGTGCCAGCAGCCAGGGACTAGCGGTTGAGCAGTTCTTC	CASSQGLAVEQFF
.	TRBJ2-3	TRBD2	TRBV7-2	TGTGCCAGCAGCTCAGGACGCGGGAGTCTGACAGATACGCAGTATTTT	CASSSGRGSLTDTQYF
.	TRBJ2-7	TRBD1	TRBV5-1	TGCGCCAGCACCAGGACAGGGGGCTACGAGCAGTACTTC	CASTRTGGYEQYF
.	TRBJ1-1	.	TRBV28	TGTGCCAGCAGCCGCGGGGGCCTGAACACTGAAGCTTTCTTT	CASSRGGLNTEAFF
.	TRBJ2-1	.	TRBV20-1	TGCAGTGTCCCCTTACGCCTCTCCTACAATGAGCAGTTCTTC	CSVPLRLSYNEQFF
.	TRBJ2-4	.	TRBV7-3	TGTGCCAGCAGCTTAAGTACCAGCGGACCAAACATTCAGTACTTC	CASSLSTSGPNIQYF
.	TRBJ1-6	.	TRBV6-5	TGTGCCAGCAGTCTGGAAGTACGGTGGTCACCCCTCCACTTT	CASSLEVRWSPLHF
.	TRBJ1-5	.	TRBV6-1	TGTGCCAGCAGTGAAGTGGGGGGGCCCCAGCATTTT	CASSEVGGPQHF
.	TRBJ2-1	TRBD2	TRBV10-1	TGCGCCAGCGGACAAGGACTAGCGGGAGAGAATGAGCAGTTCTTC	CASGQGLAGENEQFF
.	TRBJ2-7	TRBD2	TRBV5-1	TGCGCCAGCAGCTTGGTGCCGGCGGGGGGGCCGCGTGAGCAGTACTTC	CASSLVPAGGPREQYF
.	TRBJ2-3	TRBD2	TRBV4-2	TGTGCCAGCAGCCAAGAGGCTAGCGGCTACACAGATACGCAGTATTTT	CASSQEASGYTDTQYF
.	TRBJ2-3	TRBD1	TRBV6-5	TGTGCCAGCATGGCAGGGGGTGCGTCCGGTGCTACGCAGTATTTT	CASMAGGASGATQYF
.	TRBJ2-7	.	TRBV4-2	TGTGCCAGCAGCCAAGTCGCACGGCGGGAACGACTCTACGAGCAGTACTTC	CASSQVARRERLYEQYF
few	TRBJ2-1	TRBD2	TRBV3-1	TGTGCCAGCAGCCAGGCGGGAGGGGGCTACAATGAGCAGTTCTTC	CASSQAGGGYNEQFF
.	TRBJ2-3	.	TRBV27	TGTGCCAGCAGTCCAGACAGTTTTTCTAGCACAGATACGCAGTATTTT	CASSPDSFSSTDTQYF
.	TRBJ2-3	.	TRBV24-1	TGTGCCACCAGTGATGAGGTAGCTGGCACAGATACGCAGTATTTT	CATSDEVAGTDTQYF
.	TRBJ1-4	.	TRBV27	TGTGCCAGCAGAAGGACCGGGACCCAACGTGAAAAACTGTTTTTT	CASRRTGTQREKLFF
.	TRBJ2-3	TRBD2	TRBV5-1	TGCGCCAGCAGCAGTAACACTCCGGGACTAGCATTCCCAGATACGCAGTATTTT	CASSSNTPGLAFPDTQYF
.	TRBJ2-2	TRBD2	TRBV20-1	TGCAGTGCTAAAACTAGCGGGAGTCTGGACACCGGGGAGCTGTTTTTT	CSAKTSGSLDTGELFF
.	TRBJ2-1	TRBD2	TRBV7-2	TGTGCCAGCAGCTTAGTTGCAGCACTAGCGGGGGCTAACAATGAGCAGTTCTTC	CASSLVAALAGANNEQFF
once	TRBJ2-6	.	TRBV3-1	TGTGCCAGCAGCCATGCCGGGGAGGCCTTCTCTGGGGCCAACGTCCTGACTTTC	CASSHAGEAFSGANVLTF
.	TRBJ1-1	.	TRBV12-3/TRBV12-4	TGTGCCAGCAGTTCCCAGGTAACCACTGAAGCTTTCTTT	CASSSQVTTEAFF
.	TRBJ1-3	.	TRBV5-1	TGCGCCAGCAGCTTGGGGCAGGCTGGAAACACCATATATTTT	CASSLGQAGNTIYF
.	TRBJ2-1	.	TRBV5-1	TGCGCCAGCAGCTTGGGGGGCCTACTAGCCTACAATGAGCAGTTCTTC	CASSLGGLLAYNEQFF
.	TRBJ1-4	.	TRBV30	TGTGCCTGGAGTGGGTTCGAAAAACTGTTTTTT	CAWSGFEKLFF
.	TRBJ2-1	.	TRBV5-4	TGTGCCAGCAGCCCAAGGTCACTCTCTTTTGGGCAGTTCTTC	CASSPRSLSFGQFF
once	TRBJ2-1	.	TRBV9	TGTGCCAGCAGCGCGGGAGTTGGGGTTGAGCAGTTCTTC	CASSAGVGVEQFF
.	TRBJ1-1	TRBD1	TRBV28	TGTGCCAGCAGTTCCCCACAGGGGGCTGGGAACACTGAAGCTTTCTTT	CASSSPQGAGNTEAFF
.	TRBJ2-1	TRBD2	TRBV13	TGTGCCAGCAGCTTAGTGAGCGGGGGGGTTAATGAGCAGTTCTTC	CASSLVSGGVNEQFF
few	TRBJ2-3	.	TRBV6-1	TGTGCCAGCGTCCAAAGCGGAGATACGCAGTATTTT	CASVQSGDTQYF
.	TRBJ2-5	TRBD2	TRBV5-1	TGCGCCAGCAGCCGGGACACTAGCGGGGGGGCGATCCAGTACTTC	CASSRDTSGGAIQYF
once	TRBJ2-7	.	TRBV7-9	TGTGCCAGCAGCTTTCGTCGTGGCCTAGCCGATGACTCCTACGAGCAGTACTTC	CASSFRRGLADDSYEQYF
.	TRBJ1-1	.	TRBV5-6	TGTGCCAGCAGCCCTGGGAGACAGGACAATGAAGCTTTCTTT	CASSPGRQDNEAFF
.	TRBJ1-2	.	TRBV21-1	TGTGCCAGCAGCGCCCATCCGCCTTCTAACTATGGCTACACCTTC	CASSAHPPSNYGYTF
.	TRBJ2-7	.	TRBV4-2	TGTGCCAGCAGCCAAGCGGGACACCCCCGAGACGAGCAGTACTTC	CASSQAGHPRDEQYF